These 8 T cell receptor beta chains were sequenced from one sample in a study of regulatory T cells in long-lasting Graves disease. According to the study, TCR beta libraries were built with iRepertoire HTBI primers and CDR3-region Arm-PCR. TCRdb reanalysed the multiplex PCR reads using MiXCR and keeps one entry per CDR3 protein. The repertoire holds 200,000 to 250,000 distinct CDR3 sequences, 15% to 20% seen once, with approximately 20% in the top ten. The time point was: newly diagnosed GD, antithyroid drugs for less than 3 months. PBMC RNA was the source of the TCR library. The sample was peripheral blood mononuclear cells (PBMCs), taken at new diagnosis, from a patient treated with antithyroid drugs. All receptors derive from a female donor with Graves disease.

This clonotype came up once. Given a far larger clone just one base away, this is likely a sequencing read error. V usage is TRBV28 and J usage is TRBJ2-5; 11 bases are a match to TRBD2. The closer fit of TRBJ2-1 to the DNA end suggests the J call may be wrong. Germline assignment: CDR1 MDHEN and CDR2 SYDVKM. CDR3 length equals 20 residues. The CDR3 DNA sequence: TGTGTCAGCAGTACCCAGACCCCGGCGGGGACTAGCGGAACCTACAATGAGCAGTTCTTC. Translation gives CVSSTQTPAGTSGTYNEQFF.

This clonotype was counted at least ten times. CDR3 amino acids: CASSVVANAPLHF. CDR3 nucleotides: TGTGCCAGCAGTGTAGTAGCAAACGCACCCCTCCACTTT. V usage is TRBV2 and J usage is TRBJ1-6, with unresolved D. Germline-derived CDR1 and CDR2 are SNHLY and FYNNEI. V was cut by 4 bases and J by 11 bases, with 12 bases left in between. The CDR3 contains 13 residues.

This clonotype came up many times. The J gene is TRBJ2-3, the V gene TRBV5-4; D is possibly TRBD2 (6 bases). This CDR3 is 17 amino acids long. Per germline, CDR1 SGHNT and CDR2 YYREEE (reference sequence). The V gene lost 4 bases and the J gene lost 2 bases, with 20 bases spanning the gap. The CDR3 protein is CASSAGGLLLPTDTQYF. CDR3 in DNA: TGTGCCAGCAGCGCTGGGGGACTCCTTCTCCCCACAGATACGCAGTATTTT.

Ten or more counts support this clonotype. The chain employs TRBV30 and TRBJ2-3; perhaps TRBD1 as D (5 bases). V lost 2 bases and J lost 0, with 12 bases in between. CDR1 GTSNPN and CDR2 SVGIG come from the germline V gene (reference sequence). There are 15 residues in the CDR3. The CDR3: CAWSRGGPSTDTQYF. The CDR3 bases are TGTGCCTGGAGTAGGGGCGGTCCTAGCACAGATACGCAGTATTTT.

This clonotype has a count of ten or more. The rearrangement uses TRBV7-9 and TRBJ2-4; 14 bases align to TRBD2. CDR1 is SEHNR and CDR2 is FQNEAQ in the germline V gene (reference sequence). Trimming at V came to 5 bases and at J to 2 bases, leaving 5 bases not matched to a gene. The length of the CDR3 is 17 residues. CDR3 sequence reads: CASSPGTSGRTKNIQYF. Written as DNA, the CDR3 is TGTGCCAGCAGCCCGGGGACTAGCGGGAGAACCAAAAACATTCAGTACTTC.

Ten or more counts support this clonotype. This sequence joins TRBV19 and TRBJ1-3; weak D call: TRBD1 (6 bases). Trimming stripped 7 bases from V and 2 bases from J, with 15 bases between. Per the germline V gene, CDR1 is LNHDA and CDR2 is SQIVND (reference sequence). The CDR3 has 15 residues. The DNA of the CDR3 is TGTGCCAGTACCCAATGGGGGGGCACTGGAAACACCATATATTTT. Its translation is CASTQWGGTGNTIYF. Together with reference TRBV19 and TRBJ1-3, the CDR3 gives the full variable domain: DGGITQSPKYLFRKEGQNVTLSCEQNLNHDAMYWYRQDPGQGLRLIYYSQIVNDFQKGDIAEGYSVSREKKESFPLTVTSAQKNPTAFYLCASTQWGGTGNTIYFGEGSWLTVV.

This clonotype was observed a few times. Being one base from a much bigger clone, this may be a read error. CDR3 DNA sequence: TGTGCCAGCAGTAAGTCAGCAAGATACGAGCAGTACTTC. Translation: CASSKSARYEQYF. The rearrangement joins TRBV25-1 to TRBJ2-7; no clear D. V lost 5 bases and J lost 4, with 12 bases in between. This CDR3 has 13 residues. CDR1 is MGHDK, CDR2 SYGVNS, per germline.

This clonotype has a count of ten or more. The chain couples TRBV28 to TRBJ1-4; D possibly corresponds to TRBD1 (6 bases). The V end was cut by 6 bases, the J end by 4 bases, with 12 bases between. The CDR3 covers 14 residues. Germline CDR1 is MDHEN and CDR2 is SYDVKM. The CDR3 DNA is TGTGCCAGCAGACCTACAGGGCTTAATGAAAAACTGTTTTTT. Translated: CASRPTGLNEKLFF.